What follows describes a single T cell receptor beta chain. Antigen unknown. Germline V gene data show CDR1 as LNHDA and CDR2 as SQIVND (reference sequence). J gave up 4 bases and V 7 bases, and 3 bases lay outside the gene matches. The CDR3 length is 14 residues. The data stem from a study of CD8+CD57+ T cells in acquired aplastic anemia. About the study: Each DNA sample taken from sorted CD4+ and CD8+ cells came to about 3.4 ug on average.

Investigators profiled TCR beta VDJ and CDR3 from genomic DNA template. TCRdb reprocessed the reads via MiXCR and lists one record per CDR3 protein. This sample has 180,000 or so distinct CDR3 sequences, with approximately 46% found just once. General study results and limits: Levels of CD8+ Simpson's diversity were not significantly distinct in patients versus controls.

The sequenced sample was sorted CD4+, CD8+, or CD8+CD57+ T cells (not recorded which) from PBMCs. The chain couples TRBV19 to TRBJ2-1, with TRBD2 identical over 11 bases. The receptor was isolated from a human donor in good health. The CDR3 DNA follows: TGTGCCAGTATTGGGACTAGCGGTTACAATGAGCAGTTCTTC. This gives the protein CASIGTSGYNEQFF.